This T cell receptor beta chain was sequenced during a study of cytomegalovirus exposure and HLA in healthy donors. Study background: An early data release held around 80 million unique TCRs from HLA-typed donors.

In the case of this clone: The antigen remains undetermined.

The study ran its PCR with 60 Vbeta and 13 Jbeta primers. This table comes from immunoSEQ multiplex PCR, and its TCRdb copy is limited to in-frame clones, with some not included. The data show 140,000 or so clones, roughly 70% seen once. General study points: A later analysis reportedly found fewer N-insertions in an Asian-associated ancestry cluster than the roughly 680-donor mean. Most subjects had HLA-A and HLA-B alleles reportedly predicted accurately by TCR beta sequences. An analysis that came later showed most CMV-associated TCR beta chains appearing HLA-restricted.

Germline CDR1 reads SQVTM; CDR2 reads ANQGSEA. There are 16 residues in the CDR3. V was pared by 0 bases and J by 4 bases, with 8 bases of the junction left unmatched. V usage is TRBV29-1 and J usage is TRBJ2-7; 11 bases are a match to TRBD2. This TCR was sampled from a man aged 18 to 30 in good health and CMV-seropositive. Material for sequencing was PBMCs. CDR3 coding DNA: TGCAGCGTTGAAGATCGATGGGCTAGCGGGAGGTACGAGCAGTACTTC. Amino acid sequence: CSVEDRWASGRYEQYF.